This T cell receptor (beta chain) derives from a study of T cells of healthy individuals. Germline assignment: CDR1 LGHNA and CDR2 YNFKEQ. Trimming removed 0 bases from V and 0 bases from J, with 8 bases in between. This CDR3 spans 15 amino acids. TCRdb independently ran MiXCR on the 5' RACE reads; one entry per CDR3 protein. The table records about 96,000 distinct CDR3 sequences, approximately 15% of them present only once. This clonotype has only a few counts. This sequence joins TRBV4-2 and TRBJ1-1, with a possible D match to TRBD1 (5 bases). This clonotype originated in a human donor in good health. The CDR3 loop reads CASSQDWGVNTEAFF. Written as DNA, the CDR3 is TGTGCCAGCAGCCAAGATTGGGGGGTGAACACTGAAGCTTTCTTT.